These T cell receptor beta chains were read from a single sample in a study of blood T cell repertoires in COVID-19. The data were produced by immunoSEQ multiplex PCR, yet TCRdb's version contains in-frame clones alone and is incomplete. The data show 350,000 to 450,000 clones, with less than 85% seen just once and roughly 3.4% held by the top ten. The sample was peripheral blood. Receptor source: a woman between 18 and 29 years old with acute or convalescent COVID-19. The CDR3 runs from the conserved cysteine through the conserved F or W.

CDR3 protein: CASTPGGNEQFF
V gene: TRBV5-6
J gene: TRBJ2-1

CDR3 protein: CASSSLDRGETQYF
V gene: TRBV27
J gene: TRBJ2-5

CDR3 protein: CASGPGGKDSPLHF
V gene: TRBV12-5
J gene: TRBJ1-6

CDR3 protein: CASSESTYNSPLHF
V gene: TRBV25-1
J gene: TRBJ1-6

CDR3 protein: CASLPRQGATEAFF
V gene: TRBV6-5
J gene: TRBJ1-1

CDR3 protein: CAGGMGDILSNQPQHF
V gene: TRBV28
J gene: TRBJ1-5

CDR3 protein: CASRDNTDTQYF
V gene: TRBV6-5
J gene: TRBJ2-3

CDR3 protein: CASSRLGQGADEAFF
V gene: TRBV6-6
J gene: TRBJ1-1

CDR3 protein: CAWDVTGGLSGELFF
V gene: TRBV30
J gene: TRBJ2-2

CDR3 protein: CASSIGDRRNTEAFF
V gene: TRBV19
J gene: TRBJ1-1

CDR3 protein: CASSLEGVRGPNYGYTF
V gene: TRBV5-1
J gene: TRBJ1-2

CDR3 protein: CASPPEGDSGNTIYF
V gene: TRBV23-1
J gene: TRBJ1-3

CDR3 protein: CASSLAETQYF
V gene: TRBV5-1
J gene: TRBJ2-5

CDR3 protein: CASSLEGGEDEQYF
V gene: TRBV5-1
J gene: TRBJ2-7

CDR3 protein: CASSQDPRGRDMNTEAFF
V gene: TRBV3-1/TRBV3-2
J gene: TRBJ1-1

CDR3 protein: CASSLGSTAYEQYF
V gene: TRBV5-6
J gene: TRBJ2-7

CDR3 protein: CASSVLQGGTEAFF
V gene: TRBV9
J gene: TRBJ1-1

CDR3 protein: CASSGLAGNYGYTF
V gene: TRBV6-2/TRBV6-3
J gene: TRBJ1-2

CDR3 protein: CAWRGDMNTEAFF
V gene: TRBV30
J gene: TRBJ1-1

CDR3 protein: CSASSSGGPSETQYF
V gene: TRBV20-1
J gene: TRBJ2-5

CDR3 protein: CASSPGTGGGNTQYF
V gene: TRBV10-1
J gene: TRBJ2-3

CDR3 protein: CSALRVAEQFF
V gene: TRBV20-1
J gene: TRBJ2-1

CDR3 protein: CATHADYTDTQYF
V gene: TRBV12-3/TRBV12-4
J gene: TRBJ2-3

CDR3 protein: CASSEVRGSGTDTQYF
V gene: TRBV6-1
J gene: TRBJ2-3

CDR3 protein: CATSDDRDRGPGGNQPQHF
V gene: TRBV24-1
J gene: TRBJ1-5

CDR3 protein: CASIAVREGVNEQFF
V gene: TRBV19
J gene: TRBJ2-1

CDR3 protein: CASSPRLDNEQFF
V gene: TRBV5-4
J gene: TRBJ2-1

CDR3 protein: CASIDGTAYDGYTF
V gene: TRBV28
J gene: TRBJ1-2

CDR3 protein: CASSPPEGAYGYTF
V gene: TRBV18
J gene: TRBJ1-2

CDR3 protein: CATSRATGYEQYF
V gene: TRBV15
J gene: TRBJ2-7

CDR3 protein: CAIRDRVGEAFF
V gene: TRBV14
J gene: TRBJ1-1

CDR3 protein: CRASGGTVAFF
V gene: TRBV20-1
J gene: TRBJ1-1

CDR3 protein: CASSLPYRPTYEQYF
V gene: TRBV7-9
J gene: TRBJ2-7

CDR3 protein: CASSQRGTLEGYTF
V gene: TRBV3-1/TRBV3-2
J gene: TRBJ1-2

CDR3 protein: CASRDREGAGEKLFF
V gene: TRBV19
J gene: TRBJ1-4

CDR3 protein: CSVAKTGENTEAFF
V gene: TRBV29-1
J gene: TRBJ1-1

CDR3 protein: CASSLSAAEGYGYTF
V gene: TRBV7-3
J gene: TRBJ1-2

CDR3 protein: CASGRTGVNYGYTF
V gene: TRBV5-1
J gene: TRBJ1-2

CDR3 protein: CASSLASLAGVDEQFF
V gene: TRBV7-2
J gene: TRBJ2-1

CDR3 protein: CASSLGGLAEQYF
V gene: TRBV27
J gene: TRBJ2-7

CDR3 protein: CASSALAGQETQYF
V gene: TRBV2
J gene: TRBJ2-5

CDR3 protein: CASSLVTGGQTEAFF
V gene: TRBV11-2
J gene: TRBJ1-1

CDR3 protein: CASRWTGINEQFF
V gene: TRBV2
J gene: TRBJ2-1

CDR3 protein: CASSPSAGNIQYF
V gene: TRBV12-3/TRBV12-4
J gene: TRBJ2-4

CDR3 protein: CASRLLREDSPLHF
V gene: TRBV28
J gene: TRBJ1-6

CDR3 protein: CASSLGQGNFEQYF
V gene: TRBV11-2
J gene: TRBJ2-7

CDR3 protein: CASSSGQGVYQPQHF
V gene: TRBV28
J gene: TRBJ1-5

CDR3 protein: CASSAGTATEAFF
V gene: TRBV9
J gene: TRBJ1-1

CDR3 protein: CASSPSRQDYGYTF
V gene: TRBV3-1/TRBV3-2
J gene: TRBJ1-2

CDR3 protein: CASGTDRNQPQHF
V gene: TRBV19
J gene: TRBJ1-5

CDR3 protein: CATSDLLGGQIETQYF
V gene: TRBV24-1
J gene: TRBJ2-5

CDR3 protein: CASSHDRVRSDSPLHF
V gene: TRBV11-3
J gene: TRBJ1-6

CDR3 protein: CATSTGNEQFF
V gene: TRBV24-1
J gene: TRBJ2-1

CDR3 protein: CASRKAGGEEQFF
V gene: TRBV19
J gene: TRBJ2-1

CDR3 protein: CASSPPSSGSSYNEQFF
V gene: TRBV3-1/TRBV3-2
J gene: TRBJ2-1

CDR3 protein: CASSDAPSRFPLAEAFF
V gene: TRBV28
J gene: TRBJ1-1

CDR3 protein: CAWNNRDTGHYGYTF
V gene: TRBV30
J gene: TRBJ1-2

CDR3 protein: CAIILTTPGQGAPDTQYF
V gene: TRBV10-3
J gene: TRBJ2-3